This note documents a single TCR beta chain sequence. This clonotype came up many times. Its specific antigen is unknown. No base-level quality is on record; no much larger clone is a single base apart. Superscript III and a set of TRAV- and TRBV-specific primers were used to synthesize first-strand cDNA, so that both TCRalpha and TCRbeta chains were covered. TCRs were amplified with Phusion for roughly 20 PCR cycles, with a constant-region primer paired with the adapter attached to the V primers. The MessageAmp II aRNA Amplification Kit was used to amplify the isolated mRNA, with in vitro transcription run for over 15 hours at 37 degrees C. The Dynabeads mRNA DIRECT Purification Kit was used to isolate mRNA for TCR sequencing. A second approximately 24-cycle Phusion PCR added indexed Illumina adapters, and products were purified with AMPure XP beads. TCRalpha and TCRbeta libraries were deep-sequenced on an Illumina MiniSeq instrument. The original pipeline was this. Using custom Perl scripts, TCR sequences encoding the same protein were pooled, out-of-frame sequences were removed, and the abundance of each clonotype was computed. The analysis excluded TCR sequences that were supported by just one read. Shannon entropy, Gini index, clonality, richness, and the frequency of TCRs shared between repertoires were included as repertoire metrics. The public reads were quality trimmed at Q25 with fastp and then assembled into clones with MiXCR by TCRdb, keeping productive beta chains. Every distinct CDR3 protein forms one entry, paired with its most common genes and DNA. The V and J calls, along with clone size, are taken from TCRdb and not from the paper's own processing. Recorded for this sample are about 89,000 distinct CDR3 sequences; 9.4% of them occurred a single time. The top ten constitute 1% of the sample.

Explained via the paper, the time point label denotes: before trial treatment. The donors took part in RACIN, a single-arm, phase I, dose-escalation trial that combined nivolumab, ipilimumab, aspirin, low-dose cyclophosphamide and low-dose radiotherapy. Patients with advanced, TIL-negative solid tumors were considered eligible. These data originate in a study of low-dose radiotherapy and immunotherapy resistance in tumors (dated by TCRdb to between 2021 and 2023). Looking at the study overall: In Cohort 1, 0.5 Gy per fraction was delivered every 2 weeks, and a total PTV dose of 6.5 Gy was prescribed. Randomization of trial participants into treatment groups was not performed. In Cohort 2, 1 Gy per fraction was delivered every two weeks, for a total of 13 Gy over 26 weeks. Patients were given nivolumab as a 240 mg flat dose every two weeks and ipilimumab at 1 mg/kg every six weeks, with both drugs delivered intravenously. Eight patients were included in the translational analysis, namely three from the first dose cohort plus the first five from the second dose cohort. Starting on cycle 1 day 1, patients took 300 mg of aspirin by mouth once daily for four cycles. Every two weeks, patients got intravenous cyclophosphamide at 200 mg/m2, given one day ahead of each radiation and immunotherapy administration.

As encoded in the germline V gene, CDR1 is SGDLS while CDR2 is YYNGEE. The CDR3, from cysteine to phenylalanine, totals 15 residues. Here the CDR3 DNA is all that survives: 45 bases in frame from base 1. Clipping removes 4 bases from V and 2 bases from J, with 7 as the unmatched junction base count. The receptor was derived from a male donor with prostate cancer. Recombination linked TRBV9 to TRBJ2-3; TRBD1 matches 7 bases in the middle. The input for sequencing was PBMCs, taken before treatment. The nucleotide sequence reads TGTGCCAGCAGCACACGGACAGGAAACACAGATACGCAGTATTTT. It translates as CASSTRTGNTDTQYF.